This T cell receptor beta chain derives from a study of T-cell memory formation after mild COVID-19. This clonotype was seen more than once but under ten times. V lost 6 bases and J 6 bases, leaving 18 bases between the germline ends. Per the germline V gene, CDR1 is SNHLY and CDR2 is FYNNEI. The CDR3 consists of 15 residues. One entry per CDR3 protein, called by TCRdb with MiXCR from the 5' RACE reads. The sample lists some 200,000 distinct CDR3 sequences, about 9.2% seen once, with roughly 3.5% in the top ten. The sequencing input was PBMCs or a T cell subset sorted from them (not recorded which). The sequence derives from a man aged 18-30 years who had mild COVID-19 (a few samples of this study predate the infection). Cell type and time point are not known. J is TRBJ2-4 and V is TRBV2; D perhaps matches TRBD2 (6 bases). The CDR3 loop is CASRGPGRGGNIQYF. DNA for the CDR3: TGTGCCAGCAGAGGGCCGGGACGGGGAGGAAACATTCAGTACTTC.